This T cell receptor (beta chain) was identified in a study of radiation and T cells in renal cell carcinoma. Whole-study results and caveats: In blood, top tumor clones expanded by 2 weeks, shrinking by 4.

The CDR3 runs to 14 residues. V was cut by 1 base and J by 3 bases, with 7 bases left in between. CDR1 MNHNS and CDR2 SASEGT come from the germline V gene. On this clone itself: Its matching antigen is unknown.

The sample's time point: blood 4 weeks post-SBRT, at nephrectomy. Treatment defined: 15 Gy SBRT to primary tumor, nephrectomy 4 weeks later. Method: immunoSEQ multiplex PCR; TCRdb's copy keeps in-frame clones and lacks some. Of about 86,000 clones detected, approximately 80% appear once; the ten largest clones hold roughly 10%. The sequence was obtained from a man in his fifties or sixties with renal cell carcinoma. The sequenced sample was blood, obtained from a patient whose treatment included radiotherapy and nephrectomy. This chain connects TRBV6-1 to TRBJ1-5; D unresolved. The CDR3 protein is CASSEGQFNQPQHF. Here the CDR3 DNA reads TGTGCCAGCAGTGAAGGGCAGTTCAATCAGCCCCAGCATTTT.